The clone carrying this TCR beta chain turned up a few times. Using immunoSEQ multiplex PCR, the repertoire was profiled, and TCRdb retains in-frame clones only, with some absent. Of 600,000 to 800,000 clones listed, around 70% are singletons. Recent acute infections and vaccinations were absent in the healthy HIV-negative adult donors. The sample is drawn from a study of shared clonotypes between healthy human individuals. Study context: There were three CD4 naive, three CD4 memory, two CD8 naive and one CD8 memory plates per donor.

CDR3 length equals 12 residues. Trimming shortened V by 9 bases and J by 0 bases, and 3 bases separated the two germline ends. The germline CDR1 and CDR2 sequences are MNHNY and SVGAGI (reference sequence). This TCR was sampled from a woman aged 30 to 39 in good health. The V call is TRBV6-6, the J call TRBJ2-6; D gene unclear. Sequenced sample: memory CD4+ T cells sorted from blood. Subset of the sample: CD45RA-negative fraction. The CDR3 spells CASCSGANVLTF. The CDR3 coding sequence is TGTGCCAGTTGCTCTGGGGCCAACGTCCTGACTTTC.